This paragraph covers one TCR beta chain sequence. What it binds is not known. This specimen comes from a study of OX40 agonist ivuxolimab in advanced cancers. Looking at the study overall: Partial responses were observed in three patients, of whom one had hepatocellular carcinoma and two had cutaneous melanoma.

TCRdb keeps only in-frame clones here, not all; method: immunoSEQ multiplex PCR. The table lists about 60,000 clones, over 80% of them singletons. Study observations and caveats: Among patients with partial responses at 0.1-3.0 mg/kg, clonal expansion was among the lowest. At 0.1 to 3.0 mg/kg and by week 6, CD4+ and CD8+ T cells in the blood had expanded clonally.

The receptor's source is an adult with an advanced solid tumor such as melanoma, head and neck, liver or kidney cancer. Sample: CD4+ or CD8+ T cells sorted from blood, taken in a trial of the OX40 agonist ivuxolimab.

CDR3 loop: CASSSAVGRRNTGELFF. Here the CDR3 DNA reads TGTGCCAGCAGCTCCGCGGTCGGCAGGAGGAACACCGGGGAGCTGTTTTTT. The chain employs TRBV11-1 and TRBJ2-2; D unclear. V was shortened by 4 bases and J by 1 base, with 16 bases between the two germline ends. The germline V gene has CDR1 SGHAT and CDR2 FQDESV (reference sequence). The CDR3 has 17 amino acids.